Listed here are 11 T cell receptor beta chains from one sample, sequenced in a study of blood T cell repertoires in COVID-19. The data were produced by immunoSEQ multiplex PCR, yet TCRdb's version contains in-frame clones alone and is incomplete. This sample has approximately 150,000 clones, with over 80% found just once. The sequenced sample was PBMCs or T cells enriched from blood (not recorded which). These receptors all stem from a man aged 60-69 years who had recovered from COVID-19.

The chain employs TRBV27 and TRBJ1-2, with D maybe TRBD1 (6 bases). Germline CDR1 MNHEY, CDR2 SMNVEV (reference sequence). Trimming took 5 bases from V and 4 from J, leaving 14 bases between them. The CDR3 totals 14 residues. CDR3 region: CASSIGTRGYGYTF. CDR3 in DNA: TGTGCCAGCAGTATAGGGACCAGGGGCTATGGCTACACCTTC.

The V and J genes are TRBV11-2 and TRBJ2-3; D is ambiguous. V was shortened by 5 bases and J by 7 bases, with 7 bases between the two germline ends. CDR1 is SGHAT, CDR2 FQNNGV, per germline. CDR3 length equals 11 residues. The CDR3 spells CASSPSYTQYF. The CDR3 nucleotides are TGTGCCAGCAGCCCCAGTTATACGCAGTATTTT.

The V call is TRBV5-1, the J call TRBJ2-3; 14 nucleotides align to TRBD2. The CDR3 has 17 amino acids. After removal of 7 bases from V and 3 bases from J, the junction contained 10 bases not matched to a gene. CDR1 and CDR2 from the germline V gene are SGHRS and YFSETQ. The CDR3 sequence is CASATSGGALGTDTQYF. The CDR3 nucleotides are TGCGCCAGCGCGACTAGCGGGGGGGCCCTCGGAACAGATACGCAGTATTTT.

This clone has just one count. The chain is built from TRBV28 and TRBJ2-1, with TRBD2 identical over 8 bases. After removal of 6 bases from V and 6 bases from J, the junction contained 10 bases not matched to a gene. The CDR3 length is 15 residues. From germline, CDR1 is MDHEN and CDR2 SYDVKM. CDR3 protein: CASSQLAEGRNEQFF. The CDR3 nucleotides read TGTGCCAGCAGCCAACTAGCGGAGGGGCGCAATGAGCAGTTCTTC.

CDR3 sequence reads: CASSQERVPTGELFF. The CDR3 DNA is TGCGCCAGCAGCCAAGAGCGGGTCCCCACCGGGGAGCTGTTTTTT. This chain links TRBV4-1 with TRBJ2-2, with D perhaps TRBD2 (5 bases). In germline, CDR1 is MGHRA, CDR2 YSYEKL. The CDR3 totals 15 residues. The germline V and J ends were trimmed by 0 bases and 4 bases, with 9 bases remaining between them.

Only one count was recorded for this clone. V is TRBV19 and J is TRBJ2-7, with a tentative D call TRBD1 (5 bases). Trimming took 4 bases from V and 3 from J, leaving 10 bases between them. The germline V gene has CDR1 LNHDA and CDR2 SQIVND (reference sequence). CDR3 length equals 13 residues. CDR3 region: CASSKQAVYEQYF. The CDR3 DNA sequence: TGTGCCAGTAGTAAACAGGCCGTCTACGAGCAGTACTTC. Supplemented by reference TRBV19 and TRBJ2-7, the full variable domain reads DGGITQSPKYLFRKEGQNVTLSCEQNLNHDAMYWYRQDPGQGLRLIYYSQIVNDFQKGDIAEGYSVSREKKESFPLTVTSAQKNPTAFYLCASSKQAVYEQYFGPGTRLTVT.

This sequence joins TRBV7-3 and TRBJ2-3; unclear D gene. The CDR3 runs 13 residues. Per the germline V gene, CDR1 is SGHTA and CDR2 is FQGTGA. V gave up 5 bases and J gave up 4 bases, with 10 bases separating them. The CDR3 nucleotides are TGTGCCAGCAGCCGGATAGCCGCAGATACGCAGTATTTT. Translated, it gives CASSRIAADTQYF.

The rearrangement links TRBV11-2 to TRBJ1-4, with a possible D match to TRBD1 (5 bases). The CDR3 loop spans 12 amino acids. Germline V gene lookup returns CDR1 SGHAT and CDR2 FQNNGV. Trimming took 5 bases from V and 8 from J, leaving 9 bases between them. DNA of the CDR3: TGTGCCAGCAGCAGGCCAGGGGAAAAACTGTTTTTT. Translation gives CASSRPGEKLFF.

J is TRBJ1-6 and V is TRBV9, with unresolved D. This CDR3 comprises 16 residues. The germline V gene has CDR1 SGDLS and CDR2 YYNGEE. Between the trimmed V and J ends, which lost 0 bases and 0 bases, there was a span of 7 bases. The CDR3 DNA is TGTGCCAGCAGCGTAGCAGAAAGCTCCTATAATTCACCCCTCCACTTT. It yields the protein CASSVAESSYNSPLHF.

In its sample, this clone was seen a few times. The rearrangement joins TRBV28 to TRBJ2-1; D ambiguous. The CDR3 has 12 residues. Germline V CDR1 and CDR2: MDHEN, SYDVKM. V shed 1 base and J shed 6 bases, with 4 bases lying between them. The CDR3 region has the DNA TGTGCCAGCAGTTTATTGAGCAATGAGCAGTTCTTC. Its protein is CASSLLSNEQFF. Looking up the rest from reference TRBV28 and TRBJ2-1 gives the full variable domain: DVKVTQSSRYLVKRTGEKVFLECVQDMDHENMFWYRQDPGLGLRLIYFSYDVKMKEKGDIPEGYSVSREKKERFSLILESASTNQTSMYLCASSLLSNEQFFGPGTRLTVL.

The chain links TRBV19 to TRBJ1-4, with D perhaps matching TRBD1 (6 bases). Per germline, CDR1 LNHDA and CDR2 SQIVND (reference sequence). Deletions cut 7 bases from V and 2 bases from J, with 17 bases between. There are 16 residues in the CDR3. The CDR3 is CASNREQGATNEKLFF. CDR3 DNA sequence: TGTGCCAGTAATCGGGAACAGGGTGCGACTAATGAAAAACTGTTTTTT.